This TCR beta chain was sequenced in a study of T-cell reconstitution after alpha-beta-depleted transplantation in children. Library preparation (for TCRbeta) was performed with unique molecular identifiers. Using its own MiXCR run on the PCR reads, TCRdb lists one record per CDR3 protein. Of some 260,000 distinct CDR3 sequences in the sample, 20% to 30% are singletons; the top ten hold 4% to 5.5%. Trimming stripped 4 bases from V and 1 base from J, with 8 bases between. CDR1 is SGHRS and CDR2 is YFSETQ in the germline V gene. The CDR3 has 13 amino acids. This receptor was identified in a female patient aged 2-9 years who had a stem cell transplant for congenital amegakaryocytic thrombocytopenia, so the T cells may come from the graft donor. The chain carries TRBV5-1 and TRBJ1-1; D is undetermined. This material consisted of PBMCs, mostly from graft donor cells, taken 360 days after TCRalphabeta/CD19-depleted stem cell transplant. CDR3 in DNA: TGCGCCAGCAGCATACAAGCGAACACTGAAGCTTTCTTT. Encoded protein: CASSIQANTEAFF.